The 24 T cell receptor beta chains reported below all come from one sample, sequenced in a study of blood T cell repertoires in COVID-19. This table comes from immunoSEQ multiplex PCR, and its TCRdb copy is limited to in-frame clones, with some not included. The sample gives roughly 72,000 clones, roughly 80% of which show up once; about an eighth is in the top ten. The sample was peripheral blood. The receptors were sampled from a woman of 80 years or more with acute or convalescent COVID-19.

V and J are TRBV18 and TRBJ2-2; D uncertain. There are 17 residues in the CDR3. With 2 bases removed from V and 5 bases from J, the gap between germline ends came to 18 bases. Germline V gene data show CDR1 as KGHSH and CDR2 as LQKENI. DNA for the CDR3: TGTGCCAGCTCACCATCAGCGAGCCGGGTAGGAACCGGGGAGCTGTTTTTT. Translation gives CASSPSASRVGTGELFF.

The chain employs TRBV7-2 and TRBJ2-2; D remains ambiguous. This CDR3 region has 14 residues. Trimming removed 2 bases from V and 2 bases from J, with 6 bases in between. The V gene's germline CDR1 is SGHTA and CDR2 FQGNSA. In nucleotides, the CDR3 is TGTGCCAGCAGCTTACGAGTTAACACCGGGGAGCTGTTTTTT. Encoded protein: CASSLRVNTGELFF.

The V gene is TRBV9, the J gene TRBJ2-7, with D possibly matching TRBD1 (6 bases). Trimming cost V 4 bases and J 4 bases, with 18 bases left between them. The V gene's germline CDR1 is SGDLS and CDR2 YYNGEE. The CDR3 runs 15 residues. CDR3 sequence reads: CASSPTGRRSYEQYF. The DNA for the CDR3 is TGTGCCAGCAGCCCCACAGGGCGGCGGTCTTACGAGCAGTACTTC.

The rearrangement joins TRBV5-4 to TRBJ2-7; 7 positions agree with TRBD1. The germline CDR1 and CDR2 sequences are SGHNT and YYREEE (reference sequence). The CDR3 is made up of 17 amino acids. J lost 7 bases, V lost 0 bases, and 16 bases had no gene match. Here the CDR3 DNA reads TGTGCCAGCAGCTTGGAAAGGTGGGGACAGAGAGCGATAGAGCAGTACTTC. Translating it yields CASSLERWGQRAIEQYF.

This chain uses TRBV27 with TRBJ1-1; maybe TRBD1 (6 bases). Trimming removed 4 bases at V and 2 bases at J, with 14 bases between. The germline V gene encodes CDR1 MNHEY and CDR2 SMNVEV (reference sequence). This CDR3 is 15 amino acids long. The DNA of the CDR3 is TGTGCCAGCAGTTCGACCGCAGGGGTAAACACTGAAGCTTTCTTT. It codes for CASSSTAGVNTEAFF.

The chain is built from TRBV5-1 and TRBJ2-2; 7 bases align to TRBD1. The V gene end was trimmed by 0 bases and the J gene end by 1 base; junction bases not matched to a gene: 0. CDR3 length equals 15 residues. Per germline, CDR1 SGHRS and CDR2 YFSETQ. CDR3 sequence (DNA): TGCGCCAGCAGCTTGGGGACAGGGAACACCGGGGAGCTGTTTTTT. This gives the protein CASSLGTGNTGELFF.

The J gene is TRBJ1-5, the V gene TRBV18, with no clear D. Between the trimmed V and J ends, which lost 3 bases and 7 bases, there was a span of 13 bases. Germline assignment: CDR1 KGHSH and CDR2 LQKENI. This CDR3 region has 14 residues. The CDR3 DNA sequence: TGTGCCAGCTCACCGACACAGCTCTCCCAGCCCCAGCATTTT. Its translation is CASSPTQLSQPQHF.

The rearrangement uses TRBV6-5 and TRBJ1-3; tentatively, D is TRBD1 (6 bases). Germline values: CDR1 MNHEY, CDR2 SVGAGI. The length of the CDR3 is 15 residues. V lost 8 bases to trimming and J lost 3 bases, with 17 bases between them. DNA for the CDR3: TGTGCCAGCGCTAAAGGGCAGGGGAGTGGAAACACCATATATTTT. It is translated as CASAKGQGSGNTIYF.

This clone was observed a single time. The chain employs TRBV6-5 and TRBJ1-1, with D possibly TRBD1 on 5 matching bases. Germline loops: CDR1 MNHEY, CDR2 SVGAGI. The V end lost 10 bases, the J end lost 5 bases, and 20 bases lay between the germline ends. The CDR3 has 14 residues. This CDR3 reads CATTSAPGSTEAFF. The CDR3 bases are TGTGCCACTACATCAGCACCAGGGTCAACTGAAGCTTTCTTT.

The rearrangement links TRBV28 to TRBJ2-1; 9 positions match TRBD1. With V trimmed by 3 bases and J by 9 bases, 9 bases remained unmatched. From germline, CDR1 is MDHEN and CDR2 SYDVKM. The CDR3 loop spans 15 amino acids. CDR3 sequence reads: CASSFSDRGMGEQFF. The CDR3 bases are TGTGCCAGCAGTTTCAGCGACAGGGGGATGGGTGAGCAGTTCTTC. Based on the CDR3 plus reference TRBV28 and TRBJ2-1, the full variable domain is DVKVTQSSRYLVKRTGEKVFLECVQDMDHENMFWYRQDPGLGLRLIYFSYDVKMKEKGDIPEGYSVSREKKERFSLILESASTNQTSMYLCASSFSDRGMGEQFFGPGTRLTVL.

This sequence joins TRBV4-1 and TRBJ1-1, with 12 nucleotides matching TRBD1. CDR1 is MGHRA and CDR2 is YSYEKL in the germline V gene. The CDR3 length is 14 residues. Trimming took 6 bases from V and 5 from J; bases not matched to a gene: 4. CDR3 coding DNA: TGCGCCAGCAGGGGACAGGGGGCATCTACTGAAGCTTTCTTT. Translated, it gives CASRGQGASTEAFF.

The rearrangement uses TRBV5-4 and TRBJ2-5; 9 nucleotides line up with TRBD1. CDR1 is SGHNT, CDR2 YYREEE, per germline (reference sequence). The CDR3 length is 15 residues. Trimming took 5 bases from V and 5 from J; bases not matched to a gene: 10. The chain's CDR3 is CASSSDRGLRETQYF. The CDR3 region has the DNA TGTGCCAGCAGTTCAGACAGGGGGTTAAGGGAGACCCAGTACTTC.

This clone has only a few counts. This chain uses TRBV28 with TRBJ1-2, with 9 bases aligning to TRBD1. Germline V lookup: CDR1 MDHEN, CDR2 SYDVKM. The CDR3 has 16 amino acids. With V trimmed by 11 bases and J by 6 bases, 19 bases remained unmatched. In DNA form, the CDR3 reads TGTGCCCCGCCACCTTTGAGGGGGGACAGGGACCATGGCTACACCTTC. It codes for CAPPPLRGDRDHGYTF.

V is TRBV5-5 and J is TRBJ2-7; TRBD1 matches 7 bases. The CDR3 contains 15 residues. The trim removed 4 bases at V and 2 bases at J, leaving 9 bases unmatched. Germline V lookup: CDR1 SGHKS, CDR2 YYEKEE (reference sequence). CDR3 amino acids: CASSLFGQETYEQYF. As DNA, the CDR3 is TGTGCCAGCAGCCTATTCGGACAGGAGACCTACGAGCAGTACTTC. Complete variable domain (other parts from reference TRBV5-5 and TRBJ2-7): DAGVTQSPTHLIKTRGQQVTLRCSPISGHKSVSWYQQVLGQGPQFIFQYYEKEERGRGNFPDRFSARQFPNYSSELNVNALLLGDSALYLCASSLFGQETYEQYFGPGTRLTVT.

The chain joins TRBV27 to TRBJ2-4; TRBD1 is a possible D gene (5 bases). This CDR3 has 13 residues. Germline CDR1 is MNHEY and CDR2 is SMNVEV (reference sequence). Deletions cut 2 bases from V and 6 bases from J, with 8 bases between. CDR3 residues: CASSLSQGNIQYF. CDR3 bases: TGTGCCAGCAGTTTAAGCCAGGGAAACATTCAGTACTTC.

This CDR3 is CASSPGQGTEKLFF. The CDR3 region has the DNA TGTGCCAGCTCACCCGGACAGGGTACTGAAAAACTGTTTTTT. The chain links TRBV18 to TRBJ1-4; TRBD1 matches 8 bases. In germline, CDR1 is KGHSH, CDR2 LQKENI. Germline trimming cut 3 bases from V and 7 bases from J; bases unmatched to any gene: 4. CDR3 length: 14 residues.

This chain connects TRBV13 to TRBJ2-7; 14 nucleotides agree with TRBD2. Per the germline V gene, CDR1 is PRHDT and CDR2 is FYEKMQ (reference sequence). The CDR3 has 18 amino acids. The J segment lost 5 bases and the V segment lost 0 bases, leaving 9 bases of the junction unmatched. The CDR3 reads CASSLGATTSGRAHEQYF. Here the CDR3 DNA reads TGTGCCAGCAGCTTAGGCGCCACGACTAGCGGGAGGGCCCACGAGCAGTACTTC.

The chain combines TRBV5-1 with TRBJ2-3; D not certain. Germline loops: CDR1 SGHRS, CDR2 YFSETQ. Deletions cut 4 bases from V and 0 bases from J, with 15 bases between. This CDR3 has 16 residues. CDR3: CASSPPSTFSTDTQYF. The CDR3, as DNA: TGCGCCAGCAGCCCCCCCTCGACATTTAGCACAGATACGCAGTATTTT. The full variable domain, its missing parts supplied by reference TRBV5-1 and TRBJ2-3, is KAGVTQTPRYLIKTRGQQVTLSCSPISGHRSVSWYQQTPGQGLQFLFEYFSETQRNKGNFPGRFSGRQFSNSRSEMNVSTLELGDSALYLCASSPPSTFSTDTQYFGPGTRLTVL.

The chain is built from TRBV9 and TRBJ2-7; 12 bases align to TRBD1. The CDR3 consists of 16 residues. Germline V gives CDR1 SGDLS, CDR2 YYNGEE. J was trimmed by 3 bases and V by 3 bases; bases with no gene match: 7. The CDR3 sequence is CASSASGTGGNYEQYF. The DNA of the CDR3 is TGTGCCAGCAGCGCCTCCGGGACAGGGGGCAACTACGAGCAGTACTTC.

The sample holds a few counts of this clone. The rearrangement links TRBV4-3 to TRBJ1-1, with TRBD1 matching over 10 bases. Germline V gives CDR1 LGHNA, CDR2 YSLEER. V dropped 5 bases and J dropped 5; count of bases not matched to a gene: 8. The CDR3 loop spans 15 amino acids. The CDR3 DNA is TGCGCCAGCAGCACCGGACAGGGGGAATGGACTGAAGCTTTCTTT. Translated, it gives CASSTGQGEWTEAFF.

The rearrangement links TRBV7-6 to TRBJ2-3; TRBD2 agrees at 8 bases. Germline V gene lookup returns CDR1 SGHVS and CDR2 FNYEAQ. V lost 4 bases, J lost 0 bases, and 3 bases stayed unmatched. This CDR3 is 15 amino acids long. For the CDR3, the DNA is TGTGCCAGCAGCTCTGTAGCGGGGAGCACAGATACGCAGTATTTT. As protein: CASSSVAGSTDTQYF.

A single count supports this clone. V usage is TRBV3-1 (or the pseudogene TRBV3-2) and J usage is TRBJ2-1, with TRBD2 matching over 13 bases. CDR3 length: 18 amino acids. The germline V gene has CDR1 LGHDT and CDR2 YNNKEL (reference sequence). V was clipped by 1 base and J by 5 bases; unmatched bases: 8. Written as DNA, the CDR3 is TGTGCCAGCAGCCAAGGTAGAGGACTAGCGGGAGCACACAATGAGCAGTTCTTC. This sequence encodes CASSQGRGLAGAHNEQFF.

This chain joins TRBV6-5 and TRBJ2-1, with 7 positions matching TRBD2. The CDR3 runs 14 residues. The germline V gene encodes CDR1 MNHEY and CDR2 SVGAGI. Germline trimming cut 8 bases from V and 7 bases from J; bases unmatched to any gene: 11. For the CDR3, the DNA is TGTGCCAGCGGTTTGGCGGGAGCAATTAATGAGCAGTTCTTC. Amino acid sequence: CASGLAGAINEQFF.

The rearrangement joins TRBV18 to TRBJ1-2; possible D gene TRBD1, 6 bases. This CDR3 spans 15 amino acids. Looked up from germline, CDR1 is KGHSH and CDR2 is LQKENI. Trimming stripped 2 bases from V and 0 bases from J, with 10 bases between. Here the CDR3 DNA reads TGTGCCAGCTCACCAGACAGGACCTCTAACTATGGCTACACCTTC. This encodes CASSPDRTSNYGYTF.